The 3 T cell receptor beta chains given below trace back to one sample, sequenced in a study of cytomegalovirus exposure and HLA in healthy donors. PCR amplification relied on 60 Vbeta primers (plus 13 Jbeta primers). Libraries were prepared by immunoSEQ multiplex PCR; TCRdb keeps only in-frame clonotypes and omits some of them. Altogether about 120,000 clones are present, around 77% being singletons, with the ten largest covering about 5.4%. Sequencing input: PBMCs. The receptors here all came from a woman in her thirties in good health and CMV-seropositive.

The V call is TRBV19, the J call TRBJ1-5, with 8 bases aligning to TRBD1. With V trimmed by 5 bases and J by 10 bases, 7 bases remained unmatched. Per germline, CDR1 LNHDA and CDR2 SQIVND (reference sequence). The CDR3 consists of 13 residues. The DNA for the CDR3 is TGTGCCAGTAGTGGGGACAGGTTATTTCCCCAGCATTTT. Translating gives CASSGDRLFPQHF. The entire variable domain, with the rest obtained from reference TRBV19 and TRBJ1-5, is as follows: DGGITQSPKYLFRKEGQNVTLSCEQNLNHDAMYWYRQDPGQGLRLIYYSQIVNDFQKGDIAEGYSVSREKKESFPLTVTSAQKNPTAFYLCASSGDRLFPQHFGDGTRLSIL.

This chain joins TRBV2 and TRBJ1-5; tentative D call: TRBD1 (6 bases). CDR3 length: 15 residues. V was trimmed by 6 bases and J by 9 bases, leaving 21 bases between them. The germline V gene has CDR1 SNHLY and CDR2 FYNNEI. CDR3 nucleotides: TGTGCCAGCAGGTTTCAAACAGGGCCTGAGTGGCCCCAGCATTTT. Translation gives CASRFQTGPEWPQHF.

V is TRBV2 and J is TRBJ2-6; perhaps TRBD2 as D (6 bases). This CDR3 has 21 amino acids. Germline V lookup: CDR1 SNHLY, CDR2 FYNNEI. V lost 4 bases and J lost 1, with 26 bases in between. CDR3 sequence reads: CASSVWLRTSGRPSGANVLTF. DNA for the CDR3: TGTGCCAGCAGTGTGTGGTTGAGGACTTCAGGGAGGCCTTCTGGGGCCAACGTCCTGACTTTC. Together with reference TRBV2 and TRBJ2-6, the CDR3 gives the full variable domain: EPEVTQTPSHQVTQMGQEVILRCVPISNHLYFYWYRQILGQKVEFLVSFYNNEISEKSEIFDDQFSVERPDGSNFTLKIRSTKLEDSAMYFCASSVWLRTSGRPSGANVLTFGAGSRLTVL.